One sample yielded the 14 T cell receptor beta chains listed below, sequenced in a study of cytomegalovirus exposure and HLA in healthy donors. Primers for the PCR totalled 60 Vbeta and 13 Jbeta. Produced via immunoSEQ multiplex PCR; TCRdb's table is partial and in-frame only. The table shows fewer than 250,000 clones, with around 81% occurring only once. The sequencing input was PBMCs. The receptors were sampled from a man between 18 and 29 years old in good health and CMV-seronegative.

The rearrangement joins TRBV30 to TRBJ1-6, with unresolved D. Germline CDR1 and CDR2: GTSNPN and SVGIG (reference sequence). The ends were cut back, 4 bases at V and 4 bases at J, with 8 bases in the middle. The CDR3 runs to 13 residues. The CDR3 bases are TGTGCCTGGAACACAGAGTATAATTCACCCCTCCACTTT. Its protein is CAWNTEYNSPLHF.

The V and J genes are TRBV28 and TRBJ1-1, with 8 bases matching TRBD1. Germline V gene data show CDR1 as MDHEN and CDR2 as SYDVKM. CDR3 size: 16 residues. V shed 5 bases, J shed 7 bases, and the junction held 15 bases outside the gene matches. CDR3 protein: CASSLPLTGALGEAFF. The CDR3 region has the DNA TGTGCCAGCAGTCTACCCTTGACAGGGGCGCTAGGTGAAGCTTTCTTT.

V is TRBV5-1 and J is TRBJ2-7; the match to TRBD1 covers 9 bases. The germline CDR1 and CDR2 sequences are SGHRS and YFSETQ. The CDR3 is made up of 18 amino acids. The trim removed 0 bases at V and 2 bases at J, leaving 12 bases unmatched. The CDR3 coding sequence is TGCGCCAGCAGCTTGGTTGAAGCGGGACAGGGTGCAGCCTACGAGCAGTACTTC. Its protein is CASSLVEAGQGAAYEQYF. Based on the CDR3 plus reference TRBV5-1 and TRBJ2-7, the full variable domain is KAGVTQTPRYLIKTRGQQVTLSCSPISGHRSVSWYQQTPGQGLQFLFEYFSETQRNKGNFPGRFSGRQFSNSRSEMNVSTLELGDSALYLCASSLVEAGQGAAYEQYFGPGTRLTVT.

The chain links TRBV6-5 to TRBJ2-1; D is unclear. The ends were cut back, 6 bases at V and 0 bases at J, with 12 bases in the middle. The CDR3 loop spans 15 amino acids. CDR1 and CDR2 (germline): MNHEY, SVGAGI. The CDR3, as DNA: TGTGCCAGCAGCCCCCGTCTCCGCTCCTACAATGAGCAGTTCTTC. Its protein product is CASSPRLRSYNEQFF.

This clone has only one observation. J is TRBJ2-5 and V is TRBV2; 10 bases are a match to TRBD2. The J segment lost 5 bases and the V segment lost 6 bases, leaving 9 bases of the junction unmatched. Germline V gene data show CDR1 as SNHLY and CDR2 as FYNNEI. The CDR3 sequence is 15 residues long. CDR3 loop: CASSPTGTSVETQYF. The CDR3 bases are TGTGCCAGCAGCCCAACCGGGACTAGCGTGGAGACCCAGTACTTC.

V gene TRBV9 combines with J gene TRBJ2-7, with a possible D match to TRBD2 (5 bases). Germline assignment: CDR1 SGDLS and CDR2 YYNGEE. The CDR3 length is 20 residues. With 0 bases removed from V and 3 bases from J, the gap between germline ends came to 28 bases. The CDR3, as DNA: TGTGCCAGCAGCGTAGCTTCCGACCCTCGGGAACCCAGGAACTACTACGAGCAGTACTTC. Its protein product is CASSVASDPREPRNYYEQYF.

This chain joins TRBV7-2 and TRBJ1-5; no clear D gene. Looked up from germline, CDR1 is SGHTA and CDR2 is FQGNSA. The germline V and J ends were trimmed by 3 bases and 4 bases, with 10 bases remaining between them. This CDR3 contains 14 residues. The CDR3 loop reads CASSLYDTNQPQHF. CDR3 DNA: TGTGCCAGCAGCTTGTATGACACTAATCAGCCCCAGCATTTT.

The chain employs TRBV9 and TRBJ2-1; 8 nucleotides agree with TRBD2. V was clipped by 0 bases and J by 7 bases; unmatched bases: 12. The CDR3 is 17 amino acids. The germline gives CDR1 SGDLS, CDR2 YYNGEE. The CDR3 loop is CASSVGPTAGRANEQFF. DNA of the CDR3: TGTGCCAGCAGCGTAGGACCCACCGCCGGGAGGGCTAATGAGCAGTTCTTC.

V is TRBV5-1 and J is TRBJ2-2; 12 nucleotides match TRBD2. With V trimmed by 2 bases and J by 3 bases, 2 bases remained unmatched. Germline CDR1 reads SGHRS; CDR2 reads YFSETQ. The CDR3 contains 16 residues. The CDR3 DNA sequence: TGCGCCAGCAGCTTCCGACTAGCGGGAGACACCGGGGAGCTGTTTTTT. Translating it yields CASSFRLAGDTGELFF.

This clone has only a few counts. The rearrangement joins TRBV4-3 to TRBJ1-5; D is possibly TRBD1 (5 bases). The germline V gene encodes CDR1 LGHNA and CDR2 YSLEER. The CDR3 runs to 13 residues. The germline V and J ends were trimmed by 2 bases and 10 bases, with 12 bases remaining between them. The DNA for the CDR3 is TGCGCCAGCAGCCAATATATCTGGGGCCCCCAGCATTTT. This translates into CASSQYIWGPQHF.

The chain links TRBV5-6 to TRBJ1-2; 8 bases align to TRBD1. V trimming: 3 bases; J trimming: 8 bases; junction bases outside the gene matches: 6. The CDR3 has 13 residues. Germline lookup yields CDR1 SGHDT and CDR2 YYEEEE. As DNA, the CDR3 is TGTGCCAGCAGCTGGACAGGGCGCGAAGGCTACACCTTC. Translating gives CASSWTGREGYTF.

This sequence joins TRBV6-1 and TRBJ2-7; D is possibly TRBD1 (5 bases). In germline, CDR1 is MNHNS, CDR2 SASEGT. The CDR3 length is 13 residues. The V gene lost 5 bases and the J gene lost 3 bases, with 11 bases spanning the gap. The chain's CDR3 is CASSPTDFYEQYF. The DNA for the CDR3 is TGTGCCAGCAGTCCGACAGACTTCTACGAGCAGTACTTC.

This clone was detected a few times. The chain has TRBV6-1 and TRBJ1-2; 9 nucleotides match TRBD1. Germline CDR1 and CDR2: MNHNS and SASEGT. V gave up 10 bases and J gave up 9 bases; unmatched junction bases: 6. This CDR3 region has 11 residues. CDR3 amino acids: CATGQGQSYTF. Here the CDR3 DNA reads TGTGCCACCGGACAGGGGCAAAGCTACACCTTC.

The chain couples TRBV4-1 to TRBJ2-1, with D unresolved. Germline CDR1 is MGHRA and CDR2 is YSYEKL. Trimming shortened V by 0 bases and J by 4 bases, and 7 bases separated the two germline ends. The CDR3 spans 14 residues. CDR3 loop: CASSQDPLYNEQFF. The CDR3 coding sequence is TGCGCCAGCAGCCAAGACCCCCTTTACAATGAGCAGTTCTTC.